The 12 T cell receptor beta chains listed next were all sequenced from one sample in a study of blood T cell repertoires in COVID-19. The method was immunoSEQ multiplex PCR; TCRdb's version includes in-frame clones alone and lacks a portion of them. The sample holds roughly 200,000 clones; 75% to 90% are singletons and the top ten take roughly 8%. The sample was peripheral blood. These receptors were obtained from an older woman with acute or convalescent COVID-19.

There are a few counts of this clone. The chain joins TRBV18 to TRBJ1-1; D remains ambiguous. The CDR3 is 14 residues long. Germline-derived CDR1 and CDR2 are KGHSH and LQKENI. Trimming took off 5 bases at V and 1 base at J, with 11 bases between the two ends. In DNA form, the CDR3 reads TGTGCCAGCTCAACTAAGACGGGGAACACTGAAGCTTTCTTT. Amino acids: CASSTKTGNTEAFF.

The chain couples TRBV7-6 to TRBJ2-5; a weak D match, TRBD2 (6 bases). Germline V CDR1 and CDR2: SGHVS, FNYEAQ. Trimming took 5 bases from V and 5 from J, leaving 18 bases between them. This CDR3 has 15 amino acids. The CDR3 sequence is CASSPDYPLVETQYF. The CDR3 nucleotides read TGTGCCAGCAGCCCGGACTACCCACTGGTCGAGACCCAGTACTTC.

The chain carries TRBV15 and TRBJ1-1; 7 nucleotides match TRBD1. The CDR3 contains 15 residues. With V trimmed by 0 bases and J by 0 bases, 1 base remained unmatched. Looked up from germline, CDR1 is LNHNV and CDR2 is YYDKDF (reference sequence). The CDR3 DNA follows: TGTGCCACCAGCAGAGAGCAGGGGGTGAACACTGAAGCTTTCTTT. Translation gives CATSREQGVNTEAFF.

The chain has TRBV5-7 and TRBJ2-7; the D gene is possibly TRBD1 (6 bases). TRBV5-7 is identified as an open reading frame with a role that is uncertain. The CDR3 sequence is 18 residues long. V gave up 4 bases and J gave up 2 bases, with 25 bases separating them. CDR3 residues: CASSVGGLYGQITYEQYV. The CDR3, as DNA: TGTGCCAGCAGCGTGGGCGGTCTCTATGGACAGATAACCTACGAGCAGTACGTC.

This clone has a single count. This chain links TRBV7-3 with TRBJ2-5, with D possibly TRBD2 on 5 matching bases. Germline loops: CDR1 SGHTA, CDR2 FQGTGA. Trimming took off 5 bases at V and 9 bases at J, with 13 bases between the two ends. The CDR3 sequence is 12 residues long. CDR3 coding DNA: TGTGCCAGCAGCCCCCCCGACGGGGCCCAGTACTTC. Residues: CASSPPDGAQYF.

This sequence joins TRBV29-1 and TRBJ2-1; 10 nucleotides align to TRBD2. Germline CDR1 SQVTM, CDR2 ANQGSEA. Trimming cost V 4 bases and J 2 bases; bases outside gene matches: 5. The CDR3 has 15 residues. In nucleotides, the CDR3 is TGCAGCGTTGTTCCTCTAGCGGGAGCCTACAATGAGCAGTTCTTC. As protein: CSVVPLAGAYNEQFF.

This sequence joins TRBV9 and TRBJ2-1; 11 bases line up with TRBD1. CDR1 and CDR2 (germline): SGDLS, YYNGEE. The CDR3 spans 15 residues. Unmatched junction bases numbered 1, after V lost 3 bases and J lost 2 bases. The CDR3 DNA follows: TGTGCCAGCAGCGAGGGACAGGGGGCCTACAATGAGCAGTTCTTC. Translated: CASSEGQGAYNEQFF.

The count of this clone is one. CDR3 protein: CASSLAGNTGELFF. The CDR3, as DNA: TGTGCCAGCAGCTTGGCAGGGAACACCGGGGAGCTGTTTTTT. This rearrangement joins TRBV7-9 to TRBJ2-2; no firm D call. The CDR3 totals 14 residues. CDR1 and CDR2 from the germline V gene are SEHNR and FQNEAQ (reference sequence). Trimming took off 3 bases at V and 1 base at J, with 6 bases between the two ends.

This sequence joins TRBV5-1 and TRBJ2-3; 13 nucleotides align to TRBD2. V shed 1 base, J shed 6 bases, and the junction held 5 bases outside the gene matches. CDR1 SGHRS and CDR2 YFSETQ come from the germline V gene. The CDR3 consists of 16 residues. CDR3 sequence reads: CASSLPGLAGADTQYF. In DNA, the CDR3 is TGCGCCAGCAGCTTGCCTGGACTAGCGGGAGCGGATACGCAGTATTTT.

This clone was detected once. The chain combines TRBV7-9 with TRBJ2-1, with a tentative D call TRBD2 (6 bases). CDR1 and CDR2 from the germline V gene are SEHNR and FQNEAQ (reference sequence). Trimming took off 4 bases at V and 9 bases at J, with 13 bases between the two ends. This CDR3 has 13 residues. The CDR3 spells CASSSSGVAEQFF. CDR3 nucleotides: TGTGCCAGCAGCTCTTCGGGGGTCGCTGAGCAGTTCTTC. The whole variable domain, remainder taken from reference TRBV7-9 and TRBJ2-1, is DTGVSQNPRHKITKRGQNVTFRCDPISEHNRLYWYRQTLGQGPEFLTYFQNEAQLEKSRLLSDRFSAERPKGSFSTLEIQRTEQGDSAMYLCASSSSGVAEQFFGPGTRLTVL.

The chain carries TRBV7-8 and TRBJ2-1; D is uncertain. The CDR3 has 17 residues. V was cut by 3 bases and J by 1 base, with 16 bases left in between. Germline V gene data show CDR1 as SGHVS and CDR2 as FQNEAQ. The CDR3 region is CASSFAPSGRSYNEQFF. The CDR3 coding sequence is TGTGCCAGCAGCTTTGCCCCCTCCGGCAGGTCCTACAATGAGCAGTTCTTC.

The chain couples TRBV3-1 (or the pseudogene TRBV3-2) to TRBJ2-5; D gene unclear. Looked up from germline, CDR1 is LGHDT and CDR2 is YNNKEL (reference sequence). This CDR3 is 13 amino acids long. Trimming stripped 0 bases from V and 4 bases from J, with 6 bases between. CDR3 nucleotides: TGTGCCAGCAGCCAAGATTTCGGAGAGACCCAGTACTTC. Encoded protein: CASSQDFGETQYF.